The clone carrying this T cell receptor (beta chain) showed up just once. V shed 8 bases and J shed 2 bases, with 18 bases lying between them. The germline V gene encodes CDR1 MNHEY and CDR2 SVGAGI. The CDR3 runs 15 residues. The sample comes from a study of blood T cell repertoires in COVID-19. Study context: Sources were T cells, B-cell-depleted T cells, or PBMCs; the material itself was cDNA or gDNA.

Donors were grouped by their self-reported clinical history. Libraries were prepared by immunoSEQ multiplex PCR; TCRdb keeps only in-frame clonotypes and omits some of them. The sample carries about 310,000 clones, 70% to 90% recorded once. The TCR sequence derives from a middle-aged woman who had recovered from COVID-19. Sequencing was done on a sample of PBMCs or T cells enriched from blood (not recorded which). V usage is TRBV6-5 and J usage is TRBJ1-2; TRBD1 might be the D (5 bases). CDR3 nucleotides: TGTGCCAGCCAGTCGTATACCCCAGGGAACTATGGCTACACCTTC. Translation gives CASQSYTPGNYGYTF.